One sample yielded the 2 T cell receptor beta chains listed below, sequenced in a study of siplizumab effects on memory and regulatory T cells. The data were produced by immunoSEQ multiplex PCR, yet TCRdb's version contains in-frame clones alone and is incomplete. The sample contains some 120,000 clones, around 94% of which appear only once. The sample taken for sequencing was non-Treg CD4+ T cells sorted from blood. These receptors originate from a human donor in good health.

The chain couples TRBV20-1 to TRBJ2-7; D gene uncertain. In germline, CDR1 is DFQATT, CDR2 SNEGSKA (reference sequence). The CDR3 is 11 residues long. V lost 6 bases to trimming and J lost 5 bases, with 11 bases between them. CDR3 nucleotides: TGCAGTGCCCCCATCTACAACGAGCAGTACTTC. Its protein product is CSAPIYNEQYF.

The chain carries TRBV2 and TRBJ2-3; perhaps D is TRBD1 or TRBD2 (5 bases each). CDR3 size: 15 residues. With 3 bases removed from V and 0 bases from J, the gap between germline ends came to 10 bases. CDR1 is SNHLY and CDR2 is FYNNEI in the germline V gene. The CDR3 reads CASSEGRVSTDTQYF. CDR3 bases: TGTGCCAGCAGTGAGGGGCGGGTGAGCACAGATACGCAGTATTTT.